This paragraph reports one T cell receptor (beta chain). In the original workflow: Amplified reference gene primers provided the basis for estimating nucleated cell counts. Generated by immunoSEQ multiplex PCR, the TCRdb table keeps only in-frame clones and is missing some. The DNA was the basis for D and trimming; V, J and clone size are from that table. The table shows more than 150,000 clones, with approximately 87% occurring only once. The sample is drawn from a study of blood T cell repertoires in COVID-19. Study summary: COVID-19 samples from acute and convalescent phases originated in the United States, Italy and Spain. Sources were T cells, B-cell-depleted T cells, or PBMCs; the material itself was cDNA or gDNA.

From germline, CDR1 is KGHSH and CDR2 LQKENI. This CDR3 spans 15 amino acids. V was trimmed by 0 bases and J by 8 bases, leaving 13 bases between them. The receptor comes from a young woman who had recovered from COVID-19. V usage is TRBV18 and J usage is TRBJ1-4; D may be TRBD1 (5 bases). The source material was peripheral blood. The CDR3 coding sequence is TGTGCCAGCTCACCACCCGGGGGAGGAGACGAAAAACTGTTTTTT. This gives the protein CASSPPGGGDEKLFF.